The 11 T cell receptor beta chains presented below share a single source sample, sequenced in a study of blood T cell repertoires in COVID-19. Clones were sequenced by immunoSEQ multiplex PCR, and TCRdb holds only the in-frame ones, with some missing. The sample lists 110,000 or so clones; over 75% were seen once. The sequencing input was peripheral blood. The receptors derive from a woman in her 70s who had recovered from COVID-19.

This clone was seen just once. V gene TRBV7-3 combines with J gene TRBJ2-5; perhaps TRBD1 as D (6 bases). The germline V and J ends were trimmed by 5 bases and 4 bases, with 17 bases remaining between them. Germline V lookup: CDR1 SGHTA, CDR2 FQGTGA. This CDR3 comprises 15 residues. The CDR3 protein is CASSPTSDSPETQYF. The DNA for the CDR3 is TGTGCCAGCAGCCCAACCTCGGACAGCCCAGAGACCCAGTACTTC.

The chain uses TRBV28 and TRBJ1-1; D gene unclear. The CDR3 contains 15 residues. The V end lost 2 bases, the J end lost 2 bases, and 12 bases lay between the germline ends. Germline V gene data show CDR1 as MDHEN and CDR2 as SYDVKM. This CDR3 reads CASSLTAGLNTEAFF. In nucleotides, the CDR3 is TGTGCCAGCAGTTTAACAGCCGGACTCAACACTGAAGCTTTCTTT.

The CDR3 loop reads CATSDPNAPRRFF. The CDR3 DNA follows: TGTGCCACCAGTGATCCCAACGCCCCGAGGAGGTTCTTC. This chain joins TRBV24-1 and TRBJ2-1, with unresolved D. The germline V and J ends were trimmed by 3 bases and 15 bases, with 17 bases remaining between them. The CDR3 sequence is 13 residues long. CDR1 is KGHDR and CDR2 is SFDVKD in the germline V gene.

V and J are TRBV28 and TRBJ2-3, with D perhaps TRBD2 (5 bases). The germline V gene has CDR1 MDHEN and CDR2 SYDVKM. The V end was cut by 5 bases, the J end by 0 bases, with 6 bases between. The CDR3 spans 13 residues. CDR3 sequence (DNA): TGTGCCAGCAGTAGCGGTAGCACAGATACGCAGTATTTT. Translating gives CASSSGSTDTQYF.

This clone was counted only a few times. J is TRBJ2-2 and V is TRBV7-9; 13 bases map to TRBD2. The CDR3 runs to 16 residues. V lost 6 bases to trimming and J lost 4 bases; unmatched junction nucleotides: 5. Germline V gives CDR1 SEHNR, CDR2 FQNEAQ (reference sequence). As DNA, the CDR3 is TGTGCCAGCAGTTTGAGACTAGCGGGAGGCACCGGGGAGCTGTTTTTT. It is translated as CASSLRLAGGTGELFF.

The rearrangement joins TRBV13 to TRBJ2-3, with no clear D. The germline V and J ends were trimmed by 8 bases and 0 bases, with 9 bases remaining between them. Germline V gene lookup returns CDR1 PRHDT and CDR2 FYEKMQ (reference sequence). The CDR3 contains 13 residues. The CDR3 loop reads CASSPSSTDTQYF. CDR3 nucleotides: TGTGCCAGCTCCCCGTCGAGCACAGATACGCAGTATTTT.

The chain couples TRBV29-1 to TRBJ2-1; maybe TRBD2 (6 bases). The CDR3 has 12 residues. The V end lost 7 bases, the J end lost 10 bases, and 17 bases lay between the germline ends. CDR1 is SQVTM, CDR2 ANQGSEA, per germline. CDR3 in amino acids: CSAGDPGEEQFF. The CDR3 DNA reads TGCAGCGCTGGGGATCCGGGGGAGGAGCAGTTCTTC.

The V call is TRBV5-1, the J call TRBJ1-5; 10 nucleotides line up with TRBD1. CDR3 length: 16 residues. Germline V gives CDR1 SGHRS, CDR2 YFSETQ. V lost 0 bases, J lost 6 bases, and 6 bases stayed unmatched. In nucleotides, the CDR3 is TGCGCCAGCAGCTTGGGGGGGACAGGGGTTAGTCAGCCCCAGCATTTT. Its translation is CASSLGGTGVSQPQHF. The full variable domain, with the rest looked up from reference TRBV5-1 and TRBJ1-5, is KAGVTQTPRYLIKTRGQQVTLSCSPISGHRSVSWYQQTPGQGLQFLFEYFSETQRNKGNFPGRFSGRQFSNSRSEMNVSTLELGDSALYLCASSLGGTGVSQPQHFGDGTRLSIL.

V is TRBV2 and J is TRBJ2-7; 7 positions match TRBD2. The CDR3 covers 15 residues. With V trimmed by 6 bases and J by 4 bases, 12 bases remained unmatched. The germline CDR1 and CDR2 sequences are SNHLY and FYNNEI. Here the CDR3 DNA reads TGTGCCAGCAGGGGTGGGGCTAGCGGAGCTTACGAGCAGTACTTC. Amino acid sequence: CASRGGASGAYEQYF.

This clone was counted a single time. The chain has TRBV19 and TRBJ2-3, with 9 nucleotides matching TRBD1. The junction had 6 bases not matched to a gene; V was cut back by 8 bases and J by 3 bases. The length of the CDR3 is 14 residues. Germline-derived CDR1 and CDR2 are LNHDA and SQIVND (reference sequence). The CDR3 bases are TGTGCCAGTTCCCCGACAGGGGGGACAGATACGCAGTATTTT. Translated: CASSPTGGTDTQYF.

V and J are TRBV7-3 and TRBJ2-7; 8 nucleotides match TRBD1. This CDR3 is built from 14 residues. The trim removed 7 bases at V and 1 base at J, leaving 6 bases unmatched. Germline CDR1 and CDR2: SGHTA and FQGTGA. CDR3 nucleotides: TGTGCCAGCACCCCGGACAGGGTATCCTACGAGCAGTACTTC. This encodes CASTPDRVSYEQYF.